Presented here are 2 T cell receptor beta chains from one specimen sequenced in a study of cytomegalovirus exposure and HLA in healthy donors. PCR primers comprised 60 Vbeta and 13 Jbeta primers. The data were produced by immunoSEQ multiplex PCR, yet TCRdb's version contains in-frame clones alone and is incomplete. In the table there are 200,000 to 250,000 clones, around 89% of which are singletons. Material for sequencing was PBMCs. These receptors came from a woman aged 18-29 years in good health and CMV-seronegative.

The V and J genes are TRBV2 and TRBJ2-3; 8 nucleotides agree with TRBD2. Germline CDR1 and CDR2: SNHLY and FYNNEI. This CDR3 contains 16 residues. V gave up 1 base and J gave up 4 bases; unmatched junction bases: 7. CDR3 coding DNA: TGTGCCAGCAGTGAAGGAAAAGCGGGGGTGTCAGATACGCAGTATTTT. Translated, it gives CASSEGKAGVSDTQYF.

The chain has TRBV29-1 and TRBJ1-2, with 11 positions matching TRBD1. The CDR3 length is 17 residues. J was trimmed by 7 bases and V by 5 bases; bases with no gene match: 18. The germline gives CDR1 SQVTM, CDR2 ANQGSEA. The CDR3 is CSVPKGGQGANSAGYTF. CDR3 in DNA: TGCAGCGTTCCCAAGGGCGGACAGGGGGCAAATTCGGCTGGCTACACCTTC.